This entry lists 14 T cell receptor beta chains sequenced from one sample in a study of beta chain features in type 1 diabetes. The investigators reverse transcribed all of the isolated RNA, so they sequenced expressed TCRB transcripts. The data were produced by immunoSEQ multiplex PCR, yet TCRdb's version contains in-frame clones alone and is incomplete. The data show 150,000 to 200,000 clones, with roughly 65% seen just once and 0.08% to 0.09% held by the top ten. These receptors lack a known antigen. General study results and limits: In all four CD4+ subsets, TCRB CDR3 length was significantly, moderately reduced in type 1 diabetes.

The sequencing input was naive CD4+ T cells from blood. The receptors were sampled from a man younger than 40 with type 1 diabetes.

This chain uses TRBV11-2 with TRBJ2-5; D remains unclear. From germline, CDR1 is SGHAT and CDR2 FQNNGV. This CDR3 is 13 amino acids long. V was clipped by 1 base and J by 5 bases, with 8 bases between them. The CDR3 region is CASSLGGRETQYF. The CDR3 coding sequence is TGTGCCAGCAGCTTAGGTGGCAGGGAGACCCAGTACTTC.

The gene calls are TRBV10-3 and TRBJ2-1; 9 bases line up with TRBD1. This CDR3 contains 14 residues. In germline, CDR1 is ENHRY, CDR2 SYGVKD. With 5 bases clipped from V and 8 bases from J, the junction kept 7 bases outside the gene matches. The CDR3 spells CAISITGGEDEQFF. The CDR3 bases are TGTGCCATCAGTATTACAGGGGGCGAGGATGAGCAGTTCTTC.

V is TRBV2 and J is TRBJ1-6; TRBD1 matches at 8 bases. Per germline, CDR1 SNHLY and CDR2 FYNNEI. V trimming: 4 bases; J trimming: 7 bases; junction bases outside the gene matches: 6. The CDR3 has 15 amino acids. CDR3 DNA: TGTGCCAGCAGTGCCCAGGGGGCGGAAAATTCACCCCTCCACTTT. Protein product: CASSAQGAENSPLHF. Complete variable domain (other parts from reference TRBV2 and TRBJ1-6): EPEVTQTPSHQVTQMGQEVILRCVPISNHLYFYWYRQILGQKVEFLVSFYNNEISEKSEIFDDQFSVERPDGSNFTLKIRSTKLEDSAMYFCASSAQGAENSPLHFGNGTRLTVT.

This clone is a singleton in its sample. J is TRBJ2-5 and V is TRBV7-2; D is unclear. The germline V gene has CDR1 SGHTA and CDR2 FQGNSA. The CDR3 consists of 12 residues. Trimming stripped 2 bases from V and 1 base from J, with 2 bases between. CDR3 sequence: CASSLIQETQYF. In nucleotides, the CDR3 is TGTGCCAGCAGCTTAATCCAAGAGACCCAGTACTTC.

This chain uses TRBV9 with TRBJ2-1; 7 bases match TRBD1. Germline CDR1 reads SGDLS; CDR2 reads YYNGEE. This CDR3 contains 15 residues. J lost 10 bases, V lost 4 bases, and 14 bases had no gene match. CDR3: CASSIRPGTVPEQFF. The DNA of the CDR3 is TGTGCCAGCAGCATACGTCCCGGGACAGTTCCCGAGCAGTTCTTC. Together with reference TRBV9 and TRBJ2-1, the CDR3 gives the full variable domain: DSGVTQTPKHLITATGQRVTLRCSPRSGDLSVYWYQQSLDQGLQFLIQYYNGEERAKGNILERFSAQQFPDLHSELNLSSLELGDSALYFCASSIRPGTVPEQFFGPGTRLTVL.

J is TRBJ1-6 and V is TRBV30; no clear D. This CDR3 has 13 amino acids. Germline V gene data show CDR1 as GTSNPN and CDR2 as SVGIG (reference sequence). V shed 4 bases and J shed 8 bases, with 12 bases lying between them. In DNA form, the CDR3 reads TGTGCCTGGACCTTGGGGAAGCATTCACCCCTCCACTTT. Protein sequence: CAWTLGKHSPLHF.

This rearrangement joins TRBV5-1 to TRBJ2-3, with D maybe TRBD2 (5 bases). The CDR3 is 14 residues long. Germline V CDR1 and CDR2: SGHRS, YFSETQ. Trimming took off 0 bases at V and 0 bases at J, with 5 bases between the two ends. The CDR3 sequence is CASSLGTSTDTQYF. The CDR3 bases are TGCGCCAGCAGCTTGGGGACTAGCACAGATACGCAGTATTTT.

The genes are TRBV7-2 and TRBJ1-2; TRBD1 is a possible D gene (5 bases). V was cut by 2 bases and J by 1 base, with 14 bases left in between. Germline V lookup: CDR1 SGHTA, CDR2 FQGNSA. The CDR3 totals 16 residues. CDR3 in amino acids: CASSLNAGQGNYGYTF. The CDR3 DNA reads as TGTGCCAGCAGCTTAAACGCCGGGCAGGGTAACTATGGCTACACCTTC.

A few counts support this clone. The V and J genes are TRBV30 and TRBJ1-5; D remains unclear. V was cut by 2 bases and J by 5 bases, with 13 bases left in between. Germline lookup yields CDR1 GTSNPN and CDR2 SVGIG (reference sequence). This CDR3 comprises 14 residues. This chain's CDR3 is CAWSSGPLDQPQHF. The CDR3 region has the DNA TGTGCCTGGAGTTCCGGGCCATTGGATCAGCCCCAGCATTTT.

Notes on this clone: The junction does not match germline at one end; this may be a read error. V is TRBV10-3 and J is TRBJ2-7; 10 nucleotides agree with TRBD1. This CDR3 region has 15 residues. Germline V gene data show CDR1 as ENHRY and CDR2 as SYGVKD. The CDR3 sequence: CASSYRDRGSYEQYF. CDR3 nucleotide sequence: TGTGCCAGCAGTTACCGGGACAGGGGCTCCTACGAGCAGTACTTC.

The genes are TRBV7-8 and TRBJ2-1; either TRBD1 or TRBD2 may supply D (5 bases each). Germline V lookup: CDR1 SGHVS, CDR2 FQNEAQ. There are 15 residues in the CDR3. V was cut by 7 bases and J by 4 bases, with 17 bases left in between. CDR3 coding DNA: TGTGCCAGCAACCAAGAGGGGCAAGTATACAATGAGCAGTTCTTC. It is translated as CASNQEGQVYNEQFF.

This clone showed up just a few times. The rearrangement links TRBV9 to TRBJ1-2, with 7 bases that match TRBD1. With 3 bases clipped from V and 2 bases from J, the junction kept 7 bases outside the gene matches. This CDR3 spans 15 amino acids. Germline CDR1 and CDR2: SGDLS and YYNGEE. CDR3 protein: CASSGSRTGNYGYTF. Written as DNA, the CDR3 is TGTGCCAGCAGCGGATCTCGGACAGGAAACTATGGCTACACCTTC.

CDR3 in amino acids: CASSVALVSEALHF. In DNA, the CDR3 is TGTGCCAGCAGCGTAGCTTTGGTCAGTGAGGCCCTCCACTTT. The chain recombines TRBV9 with TRBJ1-6, with unresolved D. This CDR3 is 14 amino acids long. Trimming shortened V by 0 bases and J by 14 bases, and 15 bases separated the two germline ends. The germline V gene encodes CDR1 SGDLS and CDR2 YYNGEE.

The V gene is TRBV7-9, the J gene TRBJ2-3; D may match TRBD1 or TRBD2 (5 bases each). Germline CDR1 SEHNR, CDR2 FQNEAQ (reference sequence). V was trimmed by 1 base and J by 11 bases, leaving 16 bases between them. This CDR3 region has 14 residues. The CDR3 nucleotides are TGTGCCAGCAGCTTAGACGGGGCCGCCCGTAAGCAGTATTTT. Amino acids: CASSLDGAARKQYF.